This T cell receptor (beta chain) is from a study of shared clonotypes between healthy human individuals. Per germline, CDR1 PRHDT and CDR2 FYEKMQ (reference sequence). The CDR3 consists of 15 residues. The germline V and J ends were trimmed by 5 bases and 4 bases, with 17 bases remaining between them. Sequenced by immunoSEQ multiplex PCR; TCRdb stores in-frame clones only, minus some. In the table there are 600,000 or so clones, 95% to 98% of which are singletons. Only CD45RO-negative cells positively selected for CCR7 counted as naive CD8 cells, so terminally differentiated effector memory CD45RA+ cells were excluded.

The gene calls are TRBV13 and TRBJ2-5; D perhaps matches TRBD1 (6 bases). The material sequenced was naive CD8+ T cells sorted from blood. The source of this sequence is a man in his thirties or forties in good health. CDR3 loop: CASSPETGARETQYF. The DNA for the CDR3 is TGTGCCAGCAGCCCAGAGACAGGAGCGAGAGAGACCCAGTACTTC.